A single T cell receptor (beta chain) is shown here with its context. Its antigen is not identified. Germline V gene sequence: CDR1 SQVTM, CDR2 ANQGSEA. V was trimmed by 5 bases and J by 4 bases, leaving 15 bases between them. The CDR3 spans 14 residues. Profiled with immunoSEQ multiplex PCR; TCRdb holds only in-frame clones, not every one. The sample records about 8,400 clones, over 60% being singletons. This sample stems from a study of tumor-infiltrating lymphocytes in localized non-small cell lung cancer. Across the whole study: Some samples were collected after neoadjuvant chemotherapy; smokers, never-smokers and several histologies were included.

Broader study findings: Different pieces of the same tissue went to different assays, confounding technical variation with intratumor heterogeneity. No link was found between tumor T-cell fraction and recurrence-free survival. Available tissue quantity limited TCR sequencing to a patient subset.

The TCR comes from a human donor with non-small cell lung cancer. The sequenced sample was lung tumor tissue. The rearrangement links TRBV29-1 to TRBJ2-1, with D tentatively TRBD2 (5 bases). The CDR3 loop is CSVSAERRYNEQFF. The CDR3 nucleotides are TGCAGCGTTTCCGCGGAGCGGAGGTACAATGAGCAGTTCTTC.